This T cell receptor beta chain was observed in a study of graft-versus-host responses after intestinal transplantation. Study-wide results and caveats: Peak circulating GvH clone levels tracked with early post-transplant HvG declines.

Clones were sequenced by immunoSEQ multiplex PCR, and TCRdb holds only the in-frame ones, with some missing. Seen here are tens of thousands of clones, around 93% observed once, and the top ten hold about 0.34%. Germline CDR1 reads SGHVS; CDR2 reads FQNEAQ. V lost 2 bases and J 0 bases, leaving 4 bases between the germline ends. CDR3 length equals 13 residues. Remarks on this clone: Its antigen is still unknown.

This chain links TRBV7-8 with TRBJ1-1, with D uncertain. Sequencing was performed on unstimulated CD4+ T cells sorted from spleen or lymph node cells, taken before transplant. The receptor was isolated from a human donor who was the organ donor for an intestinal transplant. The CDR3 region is CASSLTLNTEAFF. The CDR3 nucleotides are TGTGCCAGCAGCTTAACTTTGAACACTGAAGCTTTCTTT. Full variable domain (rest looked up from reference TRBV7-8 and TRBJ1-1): GAGVSQSPRYKVAKRGQDVALRCDPISGHVSLFWYQQALGQGPEFLTYFQNEAQLDKSGLPSDRFFAERPEGSVSTLKIQRTQQEDSAVYLCASSLTLNTEAFFGQGTRLTVV.